These 9 T cell receptor beta chains share one sample of origin, sequenced in a study of human T cells and chemical hapten exposure. TCRdb used MiXCR to reprocess the RACE reads, holding one entry per CDR3 protein. The sample lists 75,000 to 90,000 distinct CDR3 sequences; approximately 10% were seen once. Described time point: patch test 1, 2 weeks after DPC sensitization. Treatment noted: therapeutic diphenylcyclopropenone sensitization with weekly scalp DPC. The material sequenced was whole blood, taken in connection with sensitization to the hapten diphenylcyclopropenone (DPC). Receptor source: a woman aged 45-65 years with alopecia areata. Some clones in this sample may be carry-over from other donors' samples.

This clonotype was counted ten times or more. The rearrangement joins TRBV27 to TRBJ2-6, with D maybe TRBD2 (7 bases). V was trimmed by 1 base and J by 2 bases, leaving 21 bases between them. Germline CDR1 reads MNHEY; CDR2 reads SMNVEV (reference sequence). This CDR3 has 20 residues. The CDR3 loop reads CASSLWAPGGQMAGANVLTF. The CDR3, as DNA: TGTGCCAGCAGTTTATGGGCCCCGGGAGGACAGATGGCTGGGGCCAACGTCCTGACTTTC.

This clonotype appeared a few times. The chain joins TRBV7-2 to TRBJ2-6; D is unclear. Germline CDR1 reads SGHTA; CDR2 reads FQGNSA. Trimming cost V 5 bases and J 0 bases, with 5 bases left between them. The CDR3 loop spans 14 amino acids. The CDR3 sequence: CASSKSSGANVLTF. In DNA, the CDR3 is TGTGCCAGCAGCAAGAGCTCTGGGGCCAACGTCCTGACTTTC.

V and J are TRBV29-1 and TRBJ1-1, with TRBD1 identical over 7 bases. Germline CDR1 SQVTM, CDR2 ANQGSEA. The CDR3 sequence is 13 residues long. Unmatched junction bases numbered 7, after V lost 7 bases and J lost 2 bases. The DNA of the CDR3 is TGCAGCGCCTTGACAGGGTTCAACACTGAAGCTTTCTTT. Translation: CSALTGFNTEAFF. The whole variable domain, remainder taken from reference TRBV29-1 and TRBJ1-1, is SAVISQKPSRDICQRGTSLTIQCQVDSQVTMMFWYRQQPGQSLTLIATANQGSEATYESGFVIDKFPISRPNLTFSTLTVSNMSPEDSSIYLCSALTGFNTEAFFGQGTRLTVV.

The chain joins TRBV7-9 to TRBJ2-7; 9 nucleotides match TRBD2. Germline-derived CDR1 and CDR2 are SEHNR and FQNEAQ (reference sequence). The CDR3 is 14 amino acids. V was clipped by 7 bases and J by 4 bases; unmatched bases: 8. CDR3 bases: TGTGCCAGCATGCGGGAGGGACTAGAGTACGAGCAGTACTTC. Its protein is CASMREGLEYEQYF.

This clonotype came up many times. The V call is TRBV20-1, the J call TRBJ1-1; 9 nucleotides align to TRBD1. CDR1 is DFQATT and CDR2 is SNEGSKA in the germline V gene (reference sequence). Trimming at V came to 7 bases and at J to 2 bases, leaving 5 bases not matched to a gene. There are 13 residues in the CDR3. DNA of the CDR3: TGCAGTGTTACAACAGGGGGCAACACTGAAGCTTTCTTT. It yields the protein CSVTTGGNTEAFF.

This clonotype showed up just a few times. The V call is TRBV5-1, the J call TRBJ1-1; TRBD1 might be the D (5 bases). In germline, CDR1 is SGHRS, CDR2 YFSETQ. CDR3 size: 13 residues. The V end was cut by 4 bases, the J end by 2 bases, with 9 bases between. CDR3 residues: CASSPGPNTEAFF. For the CDR3, the DNA is TGCGCCAGCAGCCCAGGGCCAAACACTGAAGCTTTCTTT.

The chain uses TRBV5-5 and TRBJ2-7; either TRBD1 or TRBD2 may supply D (5 bases each). With 6 bases removed from V and 2 bases from J, the gap between germline ends came to 18 bases. Germline CDR1 reads SGHKS; CDR2 reads YYEKEE (reference sequence). The CDR3 consists of 15 residues. CDR3 sequence (DNA): TGTGCCAGCACCGAAACCGGGACGGTGACCTACGAGCAGTACTTC. Residues: CASTETGTVTYEQYF.

This rearrangement joins TRBV7-6 to TRBJ2-1, with TRBD2 identical over 15 bases. The J segment lost 6 bases and the V segment lost 5 bases, leaving 2 bases of the junction unmatched. This CDR3 comprises 15 residues. CDR1 is SGHVS, CDR2 FNYEAQ, per germline. The CDR3 loop reads CASSAGLAGGNEQFF. The CDR3 DNA is TGTGCCAGCAGCGCGGGACTAGCGGGAGGCAATGAGCAGTTCTTC. The full variable domain, with the rest looked up from reference TRBV7-6 and TRBJ2-1, is GAGVSQSPRYKVTKRGQDVALRCDPISGHVSLYWYRQALGQGPEFLTYFNYEAQQDKSGLPNDRFSAERPEGSISTLTIQRTEQRDSAMYRCASSAGLAGGNEQFFGPGTRLTVL.

In its sample, this clonotype was seen a few times. V usage is TRBV29-1 and J usage is TRBJ2-3; D is undetermined. CDR1 SQVTM and CDR2 ANQGSEA come from the germline V gene. The CDR3 runs to 8 residues. Trimming pared 6 bases from V and 6 bases from J, leaving 1 base between. The CDR3 region has the DNA TGCAGCGTGGATACGCAGTATTTT. This codes for CSVDTQYF.